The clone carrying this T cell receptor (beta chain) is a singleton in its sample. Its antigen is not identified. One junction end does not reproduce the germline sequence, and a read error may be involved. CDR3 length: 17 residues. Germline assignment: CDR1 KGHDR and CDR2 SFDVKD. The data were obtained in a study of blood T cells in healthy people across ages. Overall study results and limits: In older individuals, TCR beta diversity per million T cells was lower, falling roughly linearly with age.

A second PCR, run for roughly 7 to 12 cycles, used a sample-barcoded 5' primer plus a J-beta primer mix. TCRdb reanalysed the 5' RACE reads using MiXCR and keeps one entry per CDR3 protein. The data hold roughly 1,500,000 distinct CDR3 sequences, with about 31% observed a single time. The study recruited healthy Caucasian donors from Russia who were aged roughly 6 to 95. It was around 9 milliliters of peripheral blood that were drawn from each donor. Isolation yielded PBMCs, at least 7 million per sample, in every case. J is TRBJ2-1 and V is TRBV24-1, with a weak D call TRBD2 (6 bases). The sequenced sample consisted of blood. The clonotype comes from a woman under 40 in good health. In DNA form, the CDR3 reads TGTGTCACCAGTGATAGGAGCGGCGGGATTCGTCTCAATGAGCAGTTCTTC. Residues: CVTSDRSGGIRLNEQFF.